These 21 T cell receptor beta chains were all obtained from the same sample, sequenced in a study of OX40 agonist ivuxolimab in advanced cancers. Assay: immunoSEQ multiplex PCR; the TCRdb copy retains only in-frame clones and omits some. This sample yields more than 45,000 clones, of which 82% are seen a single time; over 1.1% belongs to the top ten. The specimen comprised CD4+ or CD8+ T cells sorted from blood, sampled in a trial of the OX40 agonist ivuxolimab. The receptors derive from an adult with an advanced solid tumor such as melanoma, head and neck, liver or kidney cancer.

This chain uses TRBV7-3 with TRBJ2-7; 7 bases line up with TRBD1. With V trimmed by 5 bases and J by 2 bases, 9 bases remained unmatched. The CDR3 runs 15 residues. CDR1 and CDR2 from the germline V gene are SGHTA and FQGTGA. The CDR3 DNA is TGTGCCAGCAGCCCCACCGGGGACAGTACCTACGAGCAGTACTTC. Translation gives CASSPTGDSTYEQYF.

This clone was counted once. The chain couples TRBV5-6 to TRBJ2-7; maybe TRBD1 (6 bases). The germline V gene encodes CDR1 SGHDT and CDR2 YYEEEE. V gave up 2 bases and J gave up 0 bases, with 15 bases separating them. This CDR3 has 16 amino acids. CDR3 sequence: CASSFQDSHLSYEQYF. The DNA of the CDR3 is TGTGCCAGCAGCTTCCAGGACAGCCATCTCTCCTACGAGCAGTACTTC.

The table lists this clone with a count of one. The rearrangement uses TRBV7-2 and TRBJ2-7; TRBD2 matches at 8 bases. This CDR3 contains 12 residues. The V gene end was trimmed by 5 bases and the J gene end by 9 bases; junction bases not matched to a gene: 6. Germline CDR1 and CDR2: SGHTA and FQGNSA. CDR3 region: CASSIGLAGQYF. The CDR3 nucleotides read TGTGCCAGCAGCATCGGACTAGCAGGGCAGTACTTC.

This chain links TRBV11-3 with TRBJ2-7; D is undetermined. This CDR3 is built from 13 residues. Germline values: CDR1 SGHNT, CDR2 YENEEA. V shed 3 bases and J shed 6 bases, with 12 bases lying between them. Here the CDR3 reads CASSFGSQGEQYF. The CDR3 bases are TGTGCCAGCAGCTTCGGCAGTCAAGGCGAGCAGTACTTC.

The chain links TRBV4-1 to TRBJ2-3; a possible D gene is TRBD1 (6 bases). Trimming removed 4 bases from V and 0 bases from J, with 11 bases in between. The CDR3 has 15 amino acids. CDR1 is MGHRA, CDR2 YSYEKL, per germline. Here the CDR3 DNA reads TGCGCCAGCAGCCCCCGGGACACTAGCACAGATACGCAGTATTTT. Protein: CASSPRDTSTDTQYF.

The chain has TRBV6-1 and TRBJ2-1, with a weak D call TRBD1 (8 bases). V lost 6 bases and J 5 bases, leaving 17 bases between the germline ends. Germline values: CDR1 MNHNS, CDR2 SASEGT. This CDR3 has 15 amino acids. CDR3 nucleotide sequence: TGTGCCAGCAGGCCTCAACAGGGGGGGGACAATGAGCAGTTCTTC. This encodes CASRPQQGGDNEQFF.

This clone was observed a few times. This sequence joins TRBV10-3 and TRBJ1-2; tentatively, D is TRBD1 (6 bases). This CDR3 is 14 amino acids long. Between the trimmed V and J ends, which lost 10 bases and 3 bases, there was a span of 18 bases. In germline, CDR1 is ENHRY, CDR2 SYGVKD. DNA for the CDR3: TGTGCCACCTCAAGGGCAGGGGAAGACTATGGCTACACCTTC. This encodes CATSRAGEDYGYTF.

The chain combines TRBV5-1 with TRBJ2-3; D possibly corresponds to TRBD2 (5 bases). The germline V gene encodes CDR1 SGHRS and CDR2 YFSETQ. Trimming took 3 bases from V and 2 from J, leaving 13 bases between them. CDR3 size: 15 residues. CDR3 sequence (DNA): TGCGCCAGCAGCTCACTAGGCGGCCCCACAGATACGCAGTATTTT. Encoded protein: CASSSLGGPTDTQYF.

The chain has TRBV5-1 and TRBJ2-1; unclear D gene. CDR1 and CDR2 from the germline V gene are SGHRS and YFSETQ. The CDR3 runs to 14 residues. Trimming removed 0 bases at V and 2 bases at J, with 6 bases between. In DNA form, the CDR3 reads TGCGCCAGCAGCTTGGACTACGCCTACAATGAGCAGTTCTTC. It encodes CASSLDYAYNEQFF.

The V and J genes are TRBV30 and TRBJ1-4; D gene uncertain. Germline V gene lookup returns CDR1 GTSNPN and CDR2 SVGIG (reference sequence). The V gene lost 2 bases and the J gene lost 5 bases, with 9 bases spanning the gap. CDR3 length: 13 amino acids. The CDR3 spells CAWSYRLNEKLFF. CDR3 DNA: TGTGCCTGGAGTTACAGACTCAATGAAAAACTGTTTTTT.

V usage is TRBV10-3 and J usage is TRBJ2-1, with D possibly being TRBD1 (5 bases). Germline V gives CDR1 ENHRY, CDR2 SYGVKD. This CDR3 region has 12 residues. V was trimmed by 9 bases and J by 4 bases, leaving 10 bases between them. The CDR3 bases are TGTGCCATTTCGACAGAGTACAATGAGCAGTTCTTC. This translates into CAISTEYNEQFF.

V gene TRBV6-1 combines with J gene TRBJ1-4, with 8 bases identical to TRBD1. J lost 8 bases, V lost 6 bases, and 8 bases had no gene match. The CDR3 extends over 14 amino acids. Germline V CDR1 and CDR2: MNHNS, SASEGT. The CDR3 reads CASRVGQGGEKLFF. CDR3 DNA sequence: TGTGCCAGCAGGGTAGGACAGGGAGGCGAAAAACTGTTTTTT.

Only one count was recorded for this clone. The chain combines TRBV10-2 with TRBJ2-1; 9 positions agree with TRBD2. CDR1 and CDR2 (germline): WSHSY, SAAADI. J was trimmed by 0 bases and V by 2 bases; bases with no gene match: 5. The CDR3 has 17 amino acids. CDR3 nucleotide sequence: TGCGCCAGCAGTGAGCCCTGGACTAGCGCCTCCTACAATGAGCAGTTCTTC. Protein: CASSEPWTSASYNEQFF.

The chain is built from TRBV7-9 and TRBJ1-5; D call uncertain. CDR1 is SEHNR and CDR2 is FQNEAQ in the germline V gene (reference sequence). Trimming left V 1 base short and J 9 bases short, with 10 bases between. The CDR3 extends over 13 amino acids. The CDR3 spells CASSLGSAGPQHF. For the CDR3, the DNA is TGTGCCAGCAGCTTAGGGTCGGCGGGGCCCCAGCATTTT.

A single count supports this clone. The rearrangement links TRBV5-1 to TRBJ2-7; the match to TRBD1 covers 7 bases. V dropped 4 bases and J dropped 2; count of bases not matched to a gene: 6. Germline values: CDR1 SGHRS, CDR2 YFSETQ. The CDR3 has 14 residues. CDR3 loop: CASSLRQGTYEQYF. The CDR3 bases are TGCGCCAGCAGCCTCCGACAGGGTACCTACGAGCAGTACTTC. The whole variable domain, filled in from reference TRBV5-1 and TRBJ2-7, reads KAGVTQTPRYLIKTRGQQVTLSCSPISGHRSVSWYQQTPGQGLQFLFEYFSETQRNKGNFPGRFSGRQFSNSRSEMNVSTLELGDSALYLCASSLRQGTYEQYFGPGTRLTVT.

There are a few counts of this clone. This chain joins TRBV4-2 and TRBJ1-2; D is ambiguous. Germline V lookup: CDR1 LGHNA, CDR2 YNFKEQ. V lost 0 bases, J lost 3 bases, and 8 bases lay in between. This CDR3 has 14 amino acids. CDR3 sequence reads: CASSQELKDYGYTF. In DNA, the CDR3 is TGTGCCAGCAGCCAAGAGCTAAAGGACTATGGCTACACCTTC.

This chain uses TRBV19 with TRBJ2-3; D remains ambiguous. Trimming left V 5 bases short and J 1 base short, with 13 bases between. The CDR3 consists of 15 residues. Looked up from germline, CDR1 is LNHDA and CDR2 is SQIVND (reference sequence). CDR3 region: CASSSDRHGTDTQYF. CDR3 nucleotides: TGTGCCAGTAGTTCCGACCGGCATGGCACAGATACGCAGTATTTT.

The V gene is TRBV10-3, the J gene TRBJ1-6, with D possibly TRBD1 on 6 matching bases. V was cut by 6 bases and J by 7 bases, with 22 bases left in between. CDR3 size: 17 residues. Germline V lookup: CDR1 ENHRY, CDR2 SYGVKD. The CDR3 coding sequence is TGTGCCATCAGGGGTTCTATACAGGGTATCAAGAATTCACCCCTCCACTTT. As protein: CAIRGSIQGIKNSPLHF.

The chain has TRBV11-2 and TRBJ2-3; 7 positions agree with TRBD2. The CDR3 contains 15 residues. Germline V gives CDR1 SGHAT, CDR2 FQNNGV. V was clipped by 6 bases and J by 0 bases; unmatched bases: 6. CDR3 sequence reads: CASSRLAVSTDTQYF. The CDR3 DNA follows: TGTGCCAGCAGTCGTCTAGCGGTTAGCACAGATACGCAGTATTTT.

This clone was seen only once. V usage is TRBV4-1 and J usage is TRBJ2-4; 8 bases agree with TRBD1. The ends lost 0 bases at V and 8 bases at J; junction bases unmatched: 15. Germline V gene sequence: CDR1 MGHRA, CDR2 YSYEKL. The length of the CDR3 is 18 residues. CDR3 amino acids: CASSQEVPSAGGWDIQYF. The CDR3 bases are TGCGCCAGCAGCCAAGAAGTCCCTTCGGCAGGGGGCTGGGACATTCAGTACTTC.

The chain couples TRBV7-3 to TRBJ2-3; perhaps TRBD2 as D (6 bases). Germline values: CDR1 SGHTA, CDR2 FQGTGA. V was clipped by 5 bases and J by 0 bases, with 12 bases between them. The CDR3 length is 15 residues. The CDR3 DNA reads TGTGCCAGCAGCCGCCGCGGGATTAGCACAGATACGCAGTATTTT. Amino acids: CASSRRGISTDTQYF.